This note documents a single TCR beta chain sequence. The assay was immunoSEQ multiplex PCR, and TCRdb's table has in-frame clones only and misses some. Of 15,000 to 20,000 clones listed, roughly 81% are singletons. This sample is drawn from a study of blood T cell repertoires in COVID-19. There are 14 residues in the CDR3. Germline assignment: CDR1 SEHNR and CDR2 FQNEAQ (reference sequence). V shed 2 bases and J 10 bases; nucleotides not matched to a gene: 8. The TCR sequence derives from a man between 60 and 75 years old with acute or convalescent COVID-19. The chain recombines TRBV7-9 with TRBJ2-1, with 7 bases matching TRBD2. Material: peripheral blood. The CDR3, as DNA: TGTGCCAGCAGCTTACCCCTAGCGGACCTCGAGCAGTTCTTC. As protein: CASSLPLADLEQFF.